This T cell receptor beta chain emerged from a study of blood T cell repertoires in COVID-19. The ends were cut back, 5 bases at V and 3 bases at J, with 8 bases in the middle. Germline V gene sequence: CDR1 MDHEN, CDR2 SYDVKM. The CDR3 extends over 12 amino acids. Under the authors' procedure: Amplification of reference gene primers provided the estimated nucleated cell counts. The repertoire was sequenced with immunoSEQ multiplex PCR; TCRdb's copy has only in-frame clones and lacks some. D and trimming come from the DNA, and the V and J calls and clone size come from that table. Found here are some 340,000 clones, more than 70% of them singletons; the top ten hold under 3%.

The sequenced material came from peripheral blood. The sequence was collected from a man in his thirties or forties with active or convalescent COVID-19. The gene calls are TRBV28 and TRBJ2-7, with D possibly matching TRBD2 (5 bases). The CDR3: CASSPRDYEQYF. For the CDR3, the DNA is TGTGCCAGCAGTCCCCGGGACTACGAGCAGTACTTC.